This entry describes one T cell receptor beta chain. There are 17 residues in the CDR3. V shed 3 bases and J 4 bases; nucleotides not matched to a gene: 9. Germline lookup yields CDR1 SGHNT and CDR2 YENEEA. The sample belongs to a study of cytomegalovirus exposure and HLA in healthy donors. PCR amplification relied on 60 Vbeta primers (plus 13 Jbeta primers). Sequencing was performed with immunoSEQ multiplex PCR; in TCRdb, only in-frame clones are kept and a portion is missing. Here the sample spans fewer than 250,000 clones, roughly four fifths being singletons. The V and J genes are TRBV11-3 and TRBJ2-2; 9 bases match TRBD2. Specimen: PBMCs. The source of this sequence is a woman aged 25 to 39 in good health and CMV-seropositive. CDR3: CASSLGLTAGGTGELFF. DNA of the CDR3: TGTGCCAGCAGCTTGGGCCTCACAGCGGGAGGCACCGGGGAGCTGTTTTTT.